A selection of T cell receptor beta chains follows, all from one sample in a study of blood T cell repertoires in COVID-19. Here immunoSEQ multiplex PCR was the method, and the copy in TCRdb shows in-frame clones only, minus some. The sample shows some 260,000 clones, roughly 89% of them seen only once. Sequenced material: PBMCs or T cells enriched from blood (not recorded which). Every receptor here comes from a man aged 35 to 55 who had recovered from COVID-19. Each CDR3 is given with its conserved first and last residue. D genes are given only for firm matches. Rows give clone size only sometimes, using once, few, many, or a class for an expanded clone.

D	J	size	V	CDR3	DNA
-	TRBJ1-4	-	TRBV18	CASSPIAGVGNEKLFF	TGTGCCAGCTCACCGATCGCAGGGGTCGGTAATGAAAAACTGTTTTTT
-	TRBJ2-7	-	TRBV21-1	CASSTLGSRDLSYEQYF	TGTGCCAGCAGCACCCTAGGTTCGCGGGACCTCTCCTACGAGCAGTACTTC
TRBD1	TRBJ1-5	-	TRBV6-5	CASRNRDRNQPQHF	TGTGCCAGCAGGAACCGGGACAGAAATCAGCCCCAGCATTTT
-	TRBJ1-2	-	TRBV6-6	CASHAGGTYGYTF	TGTGCCAGTCACGCTGGGGGGACCTATGGCTACACCTTC
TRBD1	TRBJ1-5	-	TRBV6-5	CASRPGQGAQPQHF	TGTGCCAGCAGACCGGGACAGGGAGCTCAGCCCCAGCATTTT
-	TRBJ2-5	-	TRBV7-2	CASSGWRSQETQYF	TGTGCCAGCAGTGGTTGGCGGTCACAAGAGACCCAGTACTTC
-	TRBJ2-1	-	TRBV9	CAGSDRHSSYNEQFF	TGTGCGGGGAGCGACCGGCACAGCTCCTACAATGAGCAGTTCTTC
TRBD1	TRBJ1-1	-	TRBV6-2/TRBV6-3	CASSFPGQGAYTEAFF	TGTGCCAGCAGTTTCCCGGGACAGGGGGCATACACTGAAGCTTTCTTT
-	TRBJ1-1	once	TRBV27	CASSLSLGASEAFF	TGTGCCAGCAGTTTATCCTTGGGGGCCTCTGAAGCTTTCTTT
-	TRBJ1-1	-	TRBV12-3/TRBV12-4	CASSLRGQIVAFF	TGTGCCAGCAGTCTTAGAGGGCAGATTGTAGCTTTCTTT
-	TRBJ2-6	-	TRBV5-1	CASSYTGTPGANVLTF	TGCGCCAGCAGCTACACCGGGACTCCTGGGGCCAACGTCCTGACTTTC
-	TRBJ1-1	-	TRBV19	CASSSTGMNTEAFF	TGTGCCAGTAGTAGTACAGGCATGAACACTGAAGCTTTCTTT
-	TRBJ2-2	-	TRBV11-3	CASSLFQTNTGELFF	TGTGCCAGCAGCTTATTTCAGACGAACACCGGGGAGCTGTTTTTT
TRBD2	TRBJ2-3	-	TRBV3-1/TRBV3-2	CASSQNPAGAGDTQYF	TGTGCCAGCAGCCAAAATCCAGCGGGAGCTGGAGATACGCAGTATTTT
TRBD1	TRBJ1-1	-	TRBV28	CASRPEAGGYTEAFF	TGTGCCAGCAGGCCGGAAGCAGGGGGATATACTGAAGCTTTCTTT
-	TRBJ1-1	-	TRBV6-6	CASIPVLGGLGVAFF	TGTGCCAGCATTCCCGTGCTCGGGGGTCTAGGTGTTGCTTTCTTT
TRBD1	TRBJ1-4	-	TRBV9	CASSAEQGAGEKLFF	TGTGCCAGCAGCGCGGAACAGGGGGCAGGCGAAAAACTGTTTTTT
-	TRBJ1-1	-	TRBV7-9	CASSPDRLDTEAFF	TGTGCCAGCAGCCCCGACAGGTTGGACACTGAAGCTTTCTTT
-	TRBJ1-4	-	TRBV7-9	CASSLPGTLATNEKLFF	TGTGCCAGCAGCCTACCCGGGACACTTGCAACTAATGAAAAACTGTTTTTT
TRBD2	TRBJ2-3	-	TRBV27	CASSSRPGGGAKDTQYF	TGTGCCAGCAGTTCTCGCCCGGGCGGGGGGGCGAAAGATACGCAGTATTTT
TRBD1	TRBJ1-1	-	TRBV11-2	CASSLGDSLEAFF	TGTGCCAGCAGCTTGGGGGACAGCCTTGAAGCTTTCTTT
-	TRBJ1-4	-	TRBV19	CASTGTPLVFSPTNEKLFF	TGTGCCAGTACCGGGACACCACTAGTTTTCTCCCCAACTAATGAAAAACTGTTTTTT
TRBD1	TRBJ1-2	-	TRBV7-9	CASGAKFEGAYGYTF	TGTGCCAGCGGGGCTAAATTTGAGGGGGCCTATGGCTACACCTTC
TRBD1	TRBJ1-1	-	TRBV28	CASSPRARGPEAFF	TGTGCCAGCAGTCCCCGAGCCAGGGGGCCTGAAGCTTTCTTT
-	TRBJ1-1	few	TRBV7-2	CASSLTQGNTEAFF	TGTGCCAGCAGCTTAACTCAGGGGAACACTGAAGCTTTCTTT
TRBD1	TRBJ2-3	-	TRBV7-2	CASSPVPGQGWDTDTQYF	TGTGCCAGCAGCCCTGTCCCGGGACAGGGATGGGACACAGATACGCAGTATTTT
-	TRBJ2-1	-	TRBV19	CASSIVAVSSSYNEQFF	TGTGCCAGTAGTATAGTTGCGGTGTCGAGCTCCTACAATGAGCAGTTCTTC
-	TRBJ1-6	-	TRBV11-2	CASSFNGGFWSPLHF	TGTGCCAGCAGCTTCAACGGGGGGTTTTGGTCACCCCTCCACTTT
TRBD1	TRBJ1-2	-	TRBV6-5	CASRTTTGSNGGYTF	TGTGCCAGCAGGACCACGACAGGGAGTAATGGGGGCTACACCTTC
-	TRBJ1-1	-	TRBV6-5	CASTSAGLVTEAFF	TGTGCCAGCACTAGCGCAGGGTTGGTCACTGAAGCTTTCTTT
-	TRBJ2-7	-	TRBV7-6	CASSWGGHGQGVEQYF	TGTGCCAGCAGCTGGGGGGGACACGGACAGGGCGTCGAGCAGTACTTC
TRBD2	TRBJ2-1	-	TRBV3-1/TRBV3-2	CASSQDPSGRVSNEQFF	TGTGCCAGCAGCCAAGATCCGAGCGGGAGGGTGTCGAATGAGCAGTTCTTC
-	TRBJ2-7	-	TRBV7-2	CASSLDWGGPFSYEQYF	TGTGCCAGCAGCTTAGATTGGGGGGGGCCCTTCTCCTACGAGCAGTACTTC
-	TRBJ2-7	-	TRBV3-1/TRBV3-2	CASSQDVGGPREQYF	TGTGCCAGCAGCCAAGACGTCGGGGGGCCGAGGGAGCAGTACTTC
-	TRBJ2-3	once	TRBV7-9	CASSLGTVRTDTQYF	TGTGCCAGCAGCTTAGGGACAGTGCGCACAGATACGCAGTATTTT
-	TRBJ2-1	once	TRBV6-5	CASSPVSSYNEQFF	TGTGCCAGCAGCCCGGTAAGCTCCTACAATGAGCAGTTCTTC
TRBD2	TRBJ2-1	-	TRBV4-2	CASSTSGMIDEQFF	TGTGCCAGCAGCACTAGCGGGATGATCGATGAGCAGTTCTTC
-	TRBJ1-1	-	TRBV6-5	CASQGLMNTEAFF	TGTGCCAGTCAGGGATTAATGAACACTGAAGCTTTCTTT
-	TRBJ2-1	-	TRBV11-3	CASSFRGSYNEQFF	TGTGCCAGCAGCTTCCGGGGTTCCTACAATGAGCAGTTCTTC
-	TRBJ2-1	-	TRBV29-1	CSAGLPFYNEQFF	TGCAGCGCCGGACTCCCGTTCTACAATGAGCAGTTCTTC
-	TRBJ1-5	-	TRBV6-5	CASRITGNQPQHF	TGTGCCAGCAGAATTACAGGCAATCAGCCCCAGCATTTT
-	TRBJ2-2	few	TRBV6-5	CASSYASRYTGELFF	TGTGCCAGCAGTTACGCTAGCCGATACACCGGGGAGCTGTTTTTT
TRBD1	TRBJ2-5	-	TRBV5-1	CASSLKGQGGRPQETQYF	TGCGCCAGCAGCTTGAAGGGACAGGGGGGGAGACCTCAAGAGACCCAGTACTTC
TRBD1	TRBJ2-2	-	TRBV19	CASSIAGTGGSGELFF	TGTGCCAGTAGTATAGCCGGGACAGGCGGGTCCGGGGAGCTGTTTTTT
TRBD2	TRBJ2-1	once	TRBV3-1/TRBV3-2	CASSQTGTSNLNEQFF	TGTGCCAGCAGCCAAACCGGGACTAGCAATTTGAATGAGCAGTTCTTC
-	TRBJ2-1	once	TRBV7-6	CASSVSLSSYNEQFF	TGTGCCAGCAGCGTCTCTTTGAGCTCCTACAATGAGCAGTTCTTC
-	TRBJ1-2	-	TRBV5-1	CASRSGANYGYTF	TGCGCCAGCAGATCCGGGGCTAACTATGGCTACACCTTC
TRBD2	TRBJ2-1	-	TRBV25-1	CASSGRTSGVNEQFF	TGTGCCAGCAGTGGAAGGACTAGCGGGGTCAATGAGCAGTTCTTC
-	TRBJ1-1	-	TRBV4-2	CASSQQGQENTEAFF	TGTGCCAGCAGCCAGCAGGGGCAGGAGAACACTGAAGCTTTCTTT
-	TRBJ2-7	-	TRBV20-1	CSASITGDILYEQYF	TGCAGTGCTAGTATAACGGGGGATATTCTCTACGAGCAGTACTTC
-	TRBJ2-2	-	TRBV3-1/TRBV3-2	CASSPFDRTTGELFF	TGTGCCAGCAGCCCCTTCGACAGGACAACCGGGGAGCTGTTTTTT
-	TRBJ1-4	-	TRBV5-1	CASSDPTGINEKLFF	TGCGCCAGCAGCGATCCGACCGGGATTAATGAAAAACTGTTTTTT
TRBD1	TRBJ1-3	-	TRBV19	CASSYPLLDREEGDAGNTIYF	TGTGCCAGTAGTTACCCCTTACTCGACAGGGAAGAGGGAGATGCTGGAAACACCATATATTTT
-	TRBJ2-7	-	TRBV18	CASSLSRYEQYF	TGTGCCAGCTCACTATCTCGCTACGAGCAGTACTTC
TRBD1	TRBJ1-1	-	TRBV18	CASSPDRAADTEAFF	TGTGCCAGCTCACCAGACAGGGCGGCGGACACTGAAGCTTTCTTT
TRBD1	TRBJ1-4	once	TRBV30	CAWEIGQGHEKLFF	TGTGCCTGGGAGATCGGACAGGGGCATGAAAAACTGTTTTTT
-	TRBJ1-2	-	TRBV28	CATAGGANGYTF	TGTGCCACCGCGGGGGGGGCTAATGGCTACACCTTC
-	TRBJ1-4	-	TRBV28	CASRGQSNEKLFF	TGTGCCAGCAGGGGGCAGTCTAATGAAAAACTGTTTTTT
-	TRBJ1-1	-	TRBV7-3	CASSLSRDTEAFF	TGTGCCAGCAGCTTAAGTCGGGACACTGAAGCTTTCTTT